This is a list of T cell receptor beta chains from one sample in a study of blood T cells in healthy people across ages. TCRdb re-called the 5' RACE reads with MiXCR, one entry per CDR3 protein. This table has around 1,000,000 distinct CDR3 sequences, roughly two fifths appearing once. Input material: blood. These receptors all stem from a man between 18 and 35 years old in good health. Each CDR3 is given with its conserved first and last residue. The D gene is left open where the match is weak. Clone size is given for some rows only: seen once, a few or many times, or a class if the clone is expanded.

j_call d_call v_call clone_size cdr3_length cdr3_aa cdr3_nt
TRBJ2-2 NA TRBV12-3/TRBV12-4 NA 14 CASSLGRGTGELFF TGTGCCAGCAGTTTGGGAAGGGGCACCGGGGAGCTGTTTTTT
TRBJ2-3 NA TRBV5-1 NA 14 CASSLGASQDTQYF TGCGCCAGCAGCTTGGGGGCGTCCCAGGATACGCAGTATTTT
TRBJ1-6 TRBD1 TRBV4-2 few 19 CASSQDEGAGSSYNSPLHF TGTGCCAGCAGCCAAGATGAGGGGGCCGGAAGCTCCTATAATTCACCCCTCCACTTT
TRBJ2-5 NA TRBV20-1 few 13 CSARPPPEETQYF TGCAGTGCTAGACCCCCTCCCGAAGAGACCCAGTACTTC
TRBJ2-7 TRBD2 TRBV12-3/TRBV12-4 NA 15 CASSVASGGANEQYF TGTGCCAGCAGTGTAGCTAGCGGGGGGGCCAATGAGCAGTACTTC
TRBJ2-1 NA TRBV12-3/TRBV12-4 NA 13 CVSSLAAYNEQFF TGTGTCAGCAGTTTAGCGGCGTACAATGAGCAGTTCTTC
TRBJ1-4 TRBD1 TRBV28 NA 16 CASSPGGGGAREKLFF TGTGCCAGCAGTCCAGGGGGAGGGGGGGCGCGTGAAAAACTGTTTTTT
TRBJ1-5 NA TRBV10-3 NA 15 CAISESGGSLSPQHF TGTGCCATCAGTGAGTCGGGCGGATCCTTGTCGCCCCAGCATTTT
TRBJ2-1 TRBD2 TRBV12-3/TRBV12-4 NA 17 CASSSSRRGGSYNEQFF TGTGCCAGCAGTTCTAGTAGGCGGGGGGGTTCCTACAATGAGCAGTTCTTC
TRBJ2-4 NA TRBV5-5 few 14 CASSSMGWGDIQYF TGTGCCAGCAGCTCCATGGGCTGGGGAGACATTCAGTACTTC
TRBJ2-7 NA TRBV29-1 NA 15 CSVAGRISSYNEQYF TGCAGCGTTGCCGGGCGGATCAGCTCCTACAATGAGCAGTACTTC
TRBJ1-2 NA TRBV7-2 NA 14 CASSQGTRNYGYTF TGTGCCAGCAGCCAGGGCACCAGAAACTATGGCTACACCTTC
TRBJ1-5 NA TRBV20-1 few 12 CSAQSGNQPQHF TGCAGTGCCCAGTCAGGGAATCAGCCCCAGCATTTT
TRBJ1-2 TRBD1 TRBV5-4 few 14 CASSMDRADYGYTF TGTGCCAGCAGCATGGACAGGGCAGACTATGGCTACACCTTC
TRBJ1-1 NA TRBV29-1 few 14 CSVLMRLGFAEAFF TGCAGCGTACTGATGAGGTTGGGTTTCGCTGAAGCTTTCTTT
TRBJ1-6 NA TRBV4-3 NA 16 CASSQESGVHNSPLHF TGCGCCAGCAGCCAAGAGTCGGGGGTCCATAATTCACCCCTCCACTTT
TRBJ1-1 TRBD1 TRBV4-2 few 14 CASSRGDRDTEAFF TGTGCCAGCAGCCGAGGGGACAGGGACACTGAAGCTTTCTTT
TRBJ2-3 NA TRBV10-3 NA 13 CANRVGPTDTQYF TGTGCCAACAGGGTTGGGCCCACAGATACGCAGTATTTT
TRBJ1-1 NA TRBV5-1 NA 16 CASDVTGGEGNTEAFF TGCGCCAGCGACGTAACAGGAGGCGAGGGGAACACTGAAGCTTTCTTT
TRBJ1-2 NA TRBV4-2 NA 15 CASSPQGTANYGYTF TGTGCCAGCAGCCCCCAAGGCACCGCTAACTATGGCTACACCTTC
TRBJ1-2 TRBD1 TRBV27 few 14 CASSWDRGQRGYTF TGTGCCAGCAGTTGGGACAGGGGCCAGCGGGGCTATACCTTC
TRBJ1-2 NA TRBV2 NA 14 CASSDSRDGYGYTF TGTGCCAGCAGTGACAGCCGGGACGGATATGGCTACACCTTC
TRBJ2-4 TRBD2 TRBV20-1 few 14 CSARRSSGNNEQYF TGCAGTGCTAGACGGTCTAGCGGAAACAATGAGCAGTACTTC
TRBJ2-1 NA TRBV16 NA 14 CASNPRRIDDEQFF TGTGCCAGCAACCCCCGCAGAATTGACGATGAGCAGTTCTTC
TRBJ2-7 TRBD2 TRBV20-1 NA 13 CSARDVFSGGTYF TGCAGTGCTAGAGATGTTTTTAGCGGGGGGACGTACTTC
TRBJ2-1 TRBD2 TRBV5-1 NA 15 CASGQDPGGNNEQFF TGCGCCAGCGGGCAAGACCCGGGGGGGAACAATGAGCAGTTCTTC
TRBJ2-3 NA TRBV5-1 few 16 CASSQSLKAGADTQYF TGCGCCAGCAGCCAAAGCTTAAAGGCTGGGGCAGATACGCAGTATTTT
TRBJ2-1 NA TRBV13 NA 13 CASRMASYNEQFF TGTGCCAGCAGGATGGCGTCCTACAATGAGCAGTTCTTC
TRBJ2-7 NA TRBV3-1 few 15 CASSHRTDGHYEQYF TGTGCCAGCAGCCACCGCACGGACGGTCACTACGAGCAGTACTTC
TRBJ1-1 NA TRBV25-1 few 13 CASSEPGNTEAFF TGTGCCAGCAGTGAACCTGGGAACACTGAAGCTTTCTTT
TRBJ1-1 TRBD1 TRBV4-3 NA 15 CASSQEGQKNTEAFF TGCGCCAGCAGCCAAGAGGGACAGAAGAACACTGAAGCTTTCTTT
TRBJ2-4 TRBD2 TRBV9 NA 19 CASSVDVAGKGGAKNIQYF TGTGCCAGCAGCGTGGATGTAGCGGGAAAAGGTGGTGCCAAAAACATTCAGTACTTC
TRBJ1-2 NA TRBV2 NA 13 CASRAQGNCGYTF TGTGCCAGCAGGGCACAGGGAAACTGTGGCTACACCTTC
TRBJ1-2 TRBD1 TRBV6-2/TRBV6-3 NA 13 CASSEQGDDGYTF TGTGCCAGCAGCGAACAGGGGGACGATGGCTACACCTTC
TRBJ2-7 NA TRBV20-1 few 14 CSASRSAGLYEQYF TGCAGTGCTAGCAGATCTGCGGGCCTCTACGAGCAGTACTTC
TRBJ1-2 TRBD1 TRBV5-1 once 17 CASSLGPGQGSLMGYTF TGCGCCAGCAGCTTGGGACCGGGACAGGGGTCCCTTATGGGCTACACCTTC
TRBJ1-4 NA TRBV2 NA 14 CASRREGTNEKLFF TGTGCCAGCAGGCGAGAGGGAACTAATGAAAAACTGTTTTTT
TRBJ2-2 TRBD1 TRBV7-8 NA 14 CASSRTGTVGDLFF TGTGCCAGCAGCCGAACCGGGACAGTCGGGGATCTGTTTTTT
TRBJ2-1 TRBD2 TRBV24-1 NA 16 CATSDQGTSGYNEQFF TGTGCCACCAGTGATCAGGGGACTAGCGGATACAATGAGCAGTTCTTC
TRBJ2-1 NA TRBV7-2 NA 13 CASSFARQETQFF TGTGCCAGCAGCTTTGCTCGACAAGAGACCCAGTTCTTC
TRBJ1-2 TRBD1 TRBV12-3/TRBV12-4 NA 14 CASSATGTDYGYTF TGTGCCAGCAGTGCAACCGGGACAGACTATGGCTACACCTTC
TRBJ1-1 NA TRBV10-3 NA 16 CAISEAGGVSSTEAFF TGTGCCATCAGTGAGGCGGGGGGGGTATCGAGCACTGAAGCTTTCTTT
TRBJ2-7 NA TRBV6-2/TRBV6-3 few 14 CASSYGLALYEQYF TGTGCCAGCAGTTACGGGCTAGCATTATACGAGCAGTACTTC
TRBJ2-3 TRBD2 TRBV9 few 15 CASSGLAGNTDTQYF TGTGCCAGCAGCGGACTAGCGGGGAACACAGATACGCAGTATTTT
TRBJ2-1 TRBD1 TRBV9 few 17 CASSVGDRTLSYNEQFF TGTGCCAGCAGCGTAGGGGACAGAACCCTATCCTACAATGAGCAGTTCTTC
TRBJ2-3 NA TRBV7-9 NA 16 CASSLSLGGGANTQYF TGTGCCAGCAGCTTAAGTTTAGGCGGAGGGGCGAATACGCAGTATTTT